These 30 T cell receptor beta chains were all obtained from the same sample, sequenced in a study of T cells in Graves' hyperthyroidism and ophthalmopathy. The CDR3 regions of TCR beta were amplified from RNA transcripts. The primer set for the first-round RT-PCR of the TCR CDR3 was HTBI. Each CDR3 protein gets one entry after TCRdb re-called the multiplex PCR reads with MiXCR. The sample consists of around 620,000 distinct CDR3 sequences, about half of them appearing once. The sequencing input was peripheral blood or thyroid tissue (not recorded which). The receptors shown here come from an adult woman with Graves' disease, either hyperthyroidism or ophthalmopathy (not recorded which).

This clonotype was recorded many times. The chain uses TRBV5-1 and TRBJ2-7; no clear D gene. Trimming stripped 1 base from V and 2 bases from J, with 7 bases between. This CDR3 is 13 amino acids long. Germline V gives CDR1 SGHRS, CDR2 YFSETQ. CDR3 region: CASSLSATYEQYF. CDR3 coding DNA: TGCGCCAGCAGCTTGTCAGCCACCTACGAGCAGTACTTC. Together with reference TRBV5-1 and TRBJ2-7, the CDR3 gives the full variable domain: KAGVTQTPRYLIKTRGQQVTLSCSPISGHRSVSWYQQTPGQGLQFLFEYFSETQRNKGNFPGRFSGRQFSNSRSEMNVSTLELGDSALYLCASSLSATYEQYFGPGTRLTVT.

In this sample, this clonotype turned up a few times. V and J are TRBV9 and TRBJ2-5; 8 bases map to TRBD2. CDR1 and CDR2 (germline): SGDLS, YYNGEE. Unmatched junction bases numbered 5, after V lost 5 bases and J lost 5 bases. This CDR3 is built from 13 residues. In nucleotides, the CDR3 is TGTGCCAGCAGTGCGGGGGGTGGGGAGACCCAGTACTTC. This encodes CASSAGGGETQYF.

The V call is TRBV11-2, the J call TRBJ2-7, with TRBD2 matching 9 bases. The CDR3 totals 16 residues. CDR1 SGHAT and CDR2 FQNNGV come from the germline V gene. J gave up 7 bases and V 3 bases, and 13 bases lay outside the gene matches. The chain's CDR3 is CASSLGPSGTSFEQYF. The DNA of the CDR3 is TGTGCCAGCAGCTTGGGTCCTAGCGGGACCTCCTTTGAGCAGTACTTC.

At least ten counts were recorded for this clonotype. The chain couples TRBV10-3 to TRBJ2-5; 8 bases match TRBD2. CDR3 size: 14 residues. Per the germline V gene, CDR1 is ENHRY and CDR2 is SYGVKD. V lost 4 bases to trimming and J lost 5 bases; unmatched junction nucleotides: 6. The CDR3 DNA sequence: TGTGCCATCAGTGGTAGCGGGATGATGGAGACCCAGTACTTC. It is translated as CAISGSGMMETQYF.

The CDR3 is CASSSDKTDSPLHF. CDR3 DNA sequence: TGCGCCAGCAGTTCAGACAAGACCGATTCACCCCTCCACTTT. The genes are TRBV5-1 and TRBJ1-6; D not resolved. Trimming stripped 5 bases from V and 8 bases from J, with 14 bases between. The CDR3 runs to 14 residues. Germline lookup yields CDR1 SGHRS and CDR2 YFSETQ.

The rearrangement joins TRBV7-6 to TRBJ1-5; no definite D call. The CDR3 is 13 amino acids. Germline V gene sequence: CDR1 SGHVS, CDR2 FNYEAQ. The V and J ends lost 4 bases and 11 bases respectively, with 15 bases between them. The CDR3 bases are TGTGCCAGCAGCTCTCCCAACCAAGAGACCCAGCATTTT. This gives the protein CASSSPNQETQHF.

The V and J genes are TRBV2 and TRBJ1-2; D is unclear. CDR3 length equals 13 residues. Trimming took 5 bases from V and 4 from J, leaving 11 bases between them. The germline gives CDR1 SNHLY, CDR2 FYNNEI. The CDR3 sequence is CASSSAGGYGYTF. The CDR3 DNA reads as TGTGCCAGCAGTTCCGCGGGCGGCTATGGCTACACCTTC.

In this sample, this clonotype turned up a few times. The CDR3 loop reads CASHNWDNQETQYF. DNA of the CDR3: TGTGCCAGCCACAATTGGGACAACCAAGAGACCCAGTACTTC. This chain joins TRBV5-5 and TRBJ2-5, with D possibly TRBD1 on 6 matching bases. V lost 7 bases and J lost 0, with 13 bases in between. The CDR3 is 14 residues long. CDR1 is SGHKS, CDR2 YYEKEE, per germline (reference sequence).

This clonotype was counted ten times or more. The chain is built from TRBV2 and TRBJ1-1; D possibly corresponds to TRBD1 (5 bases). This CDR3 has 15 residues. V lost 3 bases and J lost 6, with 17 bases in between. Germline values: CDR1 SNHLY, CDR2 FYNNEI. DNA for the CDR3: TGTGCCAGCAGTGAGCCCACCAGGGTTGGCGCTGAAGCTTTCTTT. Amino acid sequence: CASSEPTRVGAEAFF.

This clonotype was detected ten times or more. This chain uses TRBV15 with TRBJ2-7; no clear D gene. Germline loops: CDR1 LNHNV, CDR2 YYDKDF (reference sequence). V lost 4 bases and J lost 9, with 13 bases in between. This CDR3 has 12 residues. In DNA, the CDR3 is TGTGCCACCAGCACGATTTATGGCGTGCAGTACTTC. Amino acids: CATSTIYGVQYF.

This clonotype appeared many times. This chain joins TRBV20-1 and TRBJ2-7, with D perhaps matching TRBD2 (5 bases). The V gene lost 8 bases and the J gene lost 9 bases, with 26 bases spanning the gap. The germline CDR1 and CDR2 sequences are DFQATT and SNEGSKA (reference sequence). The CDR3 consists of 14 residues. The CDR3 coding sequence is TGCAGTTCCCCCCATCGACTAATCCTGACGGGGCAGTACTTC. It specifies CSSPHRLILTGQYF.

Of note for this clonotype: One end of the junction is discordant with germline, which a read error may explain. The chain combines TRBV6-5 with TRBJ1-4; D unresolved. Per the germline V gene, CDR1 is MNHEY and CDR2 is SVGAGI. This CDR3 comprises 14 residues. The CDR3 region has the DNA TGTGCCAGCAGTTACATGGAAACTAGTGAAAAACTGTTTTTT. Its protein is CASSYMETSEKLFF.

The V and J genes are TRBV7-9 and TRBJ1-2; 8 positions agree with TRBD1. Germline V gene lookup returns CDR1 SEHNR and CDR2 FQNEAQ (reference sequence). This CDR3 region has 14 residues. V was clipped by 2 bases and J by 8 bases; unmatched bases: 7. CDR3 sequence (DNA): TGTGCCAGCAGCTTATACGCAGGGGGCAACGGCTACACCTTC. Translation: CASSLYAGGNGYTF.

This clonotype was found a few times. The rearrangement links TRBV7-2 to TRBJ1-2; no clear D gene. The V gene lost 4 bases and the J gene lost 4 bases, with 10 bases spanning the gap. CDR3 length: 13 amino acids. The V gene's germline CDR1 is SGHTA and CDR2 FQGNSA. Here the CDR3 reads CASSYDYSYGYTF. The CDR3 DNA is TGTGCCAGCAGCTACGACTATTCCTATGGCTACACCTTC.

A note on this clonotype: The final CDR3 position lacks the conserved phenylalanine or tryptophan, pointing to a likely read error. Because the CDR3's place on the DNA is in doubt, the DNA is left out and the CDR3 is given as listed by TCRdb. The rearrangement uses TRBV19 and TRBJ2-2; the table's D call, TRBD2, was not checked against the DNA. Ends included, the CDR3 has 17 residues. From germline, CDR1 is LNHDA and CDR2 SQIVND (reference sequence). This CDR3 reads CARSNRLAGVKHRGAVV.

This clonotype was seen just once. Possible read error: a much larger clone is one base away. The chain has TRBV6-6 and TRBJ1-1, with D possibly being TRBD1 (6 bases). The CDR3 has 18 amino acids. The ends were cut back, 0 bases at V and 4 bases at J, with 21 bases in the middle. From germline, CDR1 is MNHNY and CDR2 SVGAGI (reference sequence). CDR3 bases: TGTGCCAGCAGTTACTCGGGAGGTGCGGGGGGCGCGGGCACTGAAGCTTTCTTT. Translating gives CASSYSGGAGGAGTEAFF.

This chain uses TRBV20-1 with TRBJ1-1; 8 nucleotides agree with TRBD1. J lost 4 bases, V lost 6 bases, and 16 bases had no gene match. Germline V gene sequence: CDR1 DFQATT, CDR2 SNEGSKA (reference sequence). There are 16 residues in the CDR3. The DNA for the CDR3 is TGCAGTGCCAGCAGGGACAGCGGACAGGGCGTCACTGAAGCTTTCTTT. Translation gives CSASRDSGQGVTEAFF.

This clonotype was seen only once. The chain links TRBV5-6 to TRBJ2-7, with D perhaps matching TRBD2 (5 bases). Trimming removed 0 bases at V and 3 bases at J, with 16 bases between. Germline V lookup: CDR1 SGHDT, CDR2 YYEEEE. This CDR3 has 16 amino acids. The DNA for the CDR3 is TGTGCCAGCAGCTTGGAGCTAGCAGAGGGATACTACGAGCAGTACTTC. Protein product: CASSLELAEGYYEQYF.

This clonotype was detected ten times or more. The chain joins TRBV20-1 to TRBJ1-1; tentatively, D is TRBD1 (6 bases). Trimming took 5 bases from V and 5 from J, leaving 18 bases between them. CDR1 and CDR2 from the germline V gene are DFQATT and SNEGSKA (reference sequence). This CDR3 comprises 14 residues. Written as DNA, the CDR3 is TGCAGTGCTCCGACAGCCCAGGGGCGGACTGAAGCTTTCTTT. It codes for CSAPTAQGRTEAFF.

In its sample, this clonotype was seen once. Relative to the germline gene, one junction end is altered; a read error may explain this. The chain couples TRBV27 to TRBJ2-7, with D possibly being TRBD1 (5 bases). The germline CDR1 and CDR2 sequences are MNHEY and SMNVEV (reference sequence). This CDR3 is built from 15 residues. Here the CDR3 reads CASSLSMQGIYERYF. The CDR3 region has the DNA TGTGCCAGCAGTTTATCGATGCAGGGAATCTACGAGCGGTACTTC.

As regards this clonotype: Being one base from a much bigger clone, this may be a read error. The chain employs TRBV4-1 and TRBJ2-7; no clear D. Trimming pared 0 bases from V and 0 bases from J, leaving 12 bases between. Germline V CDR1 and CDR2: MGHRA, YSYEKL. The CDR3 has 16 amino acids. The CDR3 nucleotides read TGCGCCAGCAGCCAAGAGGGCCCGTTCTACTCCTACGAGCAGTACTTC. Encoded protein: CASSQEGPFYSYEQYF.

In the case of this clonotype: A much larger clone lies a single base off, so this may be a read error. The gene calls are TRBV4-3 and TRBJ2-7; 8 bases fit TRBD2. CDR1 and CDR2 from the germline V gene are LGHNA and YSLEER. The CDR3 has 16 amino acids. V lost 4 bases and J lost 5; bases outside the gene matches: 13. CDR3 sequence (DNA): TGCGCCAGCAGCCGTGCTCCGGGACTAGTGGGGAACGAGCAGTACTTC. Its protein product is CASSRAPGLVGNEQYF.

This clonotype appeared a few times. This chain connects TRBV29-1 to TRBJ2-5; D is undetermined. V was cut by 4 bases and J by 2 bases, with 11 bases left in between. There are 13 residues in the CDR3. Germline V lookup: CDR1 SQVTM, CDR2 ANQGSEA. The CDR3 coding sequence is TGCAGCGTTGTGGGTGGGATACAAGAGACCCAGTACTTC. It codes for CSVVGGIQETQYF.

The gene calls are TRBV20-1 and TRBJ1-2; no clear D gene. The CDR3 runs to 16 residues. The V gene lost 3 bases and the J gene lost 8 bases, with 25 bases spanning the gap. The germline gives CDR1 DFQATT, CDR2 SNEGSKA (reference sequence). CDR3 protein: CSASGLSQTPLIGYTF. The CDR3 nucleotides are TGCAGTGCTAGTGGTTTGTCTCAGACCCCGTTAATCGGCTACACCTTC.

This clonotype was found many times. The gene calls are TRBV5-4 and TRBJ1-1; 10 nucleotides line up with TRBD1. V shed 4 bases and J 5 bases; nucleotides not matched to a gene: 8. Germline CDR1 reads SGHNT; CDR2 reads YYREEE (reference sequence). The CDR3 contains 15 residues. Here the CDR3 DNA reads TGTGCCAGCAGCGCCGGATGGGACAGGGGAACTGAAGCTTTCTTT. Protein sequence: CASSAGWDRGTEAFF.

This clonotype was observed a single time. This chain connects TRBV29-1 to TRBJ1-5, with TRBD1 matching over 11 bases. The CDR3 is made up of 12 amino acids. The trim removed 7 bases at V and 7 bases at J, leaving 3 bases unmatched. Germline assignment: CDR1 SQVTM and CDR2 ANQGSEA. The CDR3 sequence is CSGGDRGQPQHF. CDR3 DNA sequence: TGCAGCGGGGGGGACAGGGGGCAGCCCCAGCATTTT. Full variable domain (missing parts from reference TRBV29-1 and TRBJ1-5): SAVISQKPSRDICQRGTSLTIQCQVDSQVTMMFWYRQQPGQSLTLIATANQGSEATYESGFVIDKFPISRPNLTFSTLTVSNMSPEDSSIYLCSGGDRGQPQHFGDGTRLSIL.

There are a few counts of this clonotype. This chain uses TRBV4-2 with TRBJ1-6; D gene uncertain. The CDR3 extends over 14 amino acids. Germline assignment: CDR1 LGHNA and CDR2 YNFKEQ. The germline V and J ends were trimmed by 4 bases and 10 bases, with 14 bases remaining between them. CDR3 region: CASSPGSDLSPLHF. The CDR3, as DNA: TGTGCCAGCAGCCCGGGCTCTGACCTATCACCCCTCCACTTT.

In regard to this clonotype: Since a much larger clone is just one base distant, this may be a read error. The chain joins TRBV12-3 or TRBV12-4 to TRBJ1-5; TRBD1 might be the D (5 bases). The CDR3 consists of 14 residues. Trimming stripped 7 bases from V and 6 bases from J, with 16 bases between. The CDR3 protein is CASTPDGGGQPQHF. CDR3 bases: TGTGCCAGCACCCCTGATGGGGGAGGTCAGCCCCAGCATTTT.

This clonotype was picked up many times. The CDR3 sequence: CASSLGYGTEAFF. CDR3 coding DNA: TGTGCCAGCAGCTTAGGTTACGGCACTGAAGCTTTCTTT. The chain employs TRBV11-3 and TRBJ1-1, with D unclear. This CDR3 spans 13 amino acids. Germline V gene lookup returns CDR1 SGHNT and CDR2 YENEEA. V dropped 1 base and J dropped 4 bases, with 7 bases sitting between them.

This clonotype came up many times. The chain couples TRBV6-2 or TRBV6-3 to TRBJ1-5, with TRBD1 as a possible D gene (5 bases). The CDR3 spans 14 residues. The germline V gene encodes CDR1 MNHEY and CDR2 SVGEGT. The germline V and J ends were trimmed by 6 bases and 3 bases, with 12 bases remaining between them. The CDR3 sequence: CASSPRDYNQPQHF. As DNA, the CDR3 is TGTGCCAGCAGCCCCAGGGATTACAATCAGCCCCAGCATTTT.